Listed below are T cell receptor beta chains from one sample, sequenced in a study of memory CD4+ T cells and cytomegalovirus serostatus. Sequencing used immunoSEQ multiplex PCR; TCRdb keeps in-frame clones, though not all of them. Of around 41,000 clones listed, 76% are singletons. Sequencing was done on a sample of memory CD4+ T cells from blood. The source of these receptors is an adult in good health and CMV-seronegative. Each CDR3 is given with its conserved first and last residue. A D gene is named only where the DNA matches it firmly.

v_gene	j_gene	d_gene	CDR3aa
TRBV15	TRBJ2-3	-	CATSRRQEGTQYF
TRBV7-2	TRBJ2-4	TRBD2	CASSLRLAGNKNIQYF
TRBV7-2	TRBJ1-1	TRBD1	CASSLGQGDWTFF
TRBV28	TRBJ1-2	-	CASSITDSNYGYTF
TRBV30	-	TRBD2	CAWSTGGLYEQYF
TRBV4-1	TRBJ2-7	-	CASSQVDLGFSYEQYF
TRBV10-3	TRBJ2-1	-	CAISDRGGTYNEQFF
TRBV5-6	TRBJ1-1	TRBD1	CASNSGTAASTEAFF
TRBV4-1	TRBJ1-4	-	CASSQDDRVGNEKLFF
TRBV19	TRBJ1-4	-	CASTNDPGEKLFF
TRBV7-7	TRBJ2-1	TRBD1	CASSLLGQGANEQFF
TRBV18	TRBJ1-3	-	CASSPSRAAGNTIYF
TRBV7-9	TRBJ1-4	-	CASSTVIETNEKLFF
TRBV19	TRBJ2-5	TRBD2	CASRTSGETQYF
TRBV7-9	TRBJ1-2	-	CALDVFNGYTF
TRBV19	TRBJ1-1	-	CASTLTESVTEAFF
TRBV18	TRBJ1-2	TRBD1	CASSEGQGIYGYTF
TRBV6-6	TRBJ2-6	-	CASTKGGSGANVLTF
TRBV19	TRBJ1-1	-	CASRTDPNTEAFF
TRBV29-1	TRBJ1-1	-	CSVAVMNTEAFF
TRBV10-3	TRBJ2-1	TRBD2	CATFPGLAGVNEQFF
TRBV5-1	TRBJ1-1	-	CASSLVGFEAFF
TRBV4-1	TRBJ1-1	TRBD1	CASSQTSGGRTEAFF
TRBV28	TRBJ1-1	-	CASSRWNTEAFF
TRBV15	TRBJ1-4	-	CATKRGGSTNEKLFF
TRBV5-6	TRBJ2-7	TRBD2	CASSFDGRRPYEQYF
TRBV7-8	TRBJ1-5	-	CASSTDSGYSNQPQHF
TRBV2	TRBJ2-1	TRBD2	CASTPWRESYNEQFF
TRBV11-2	TRBJ2-3	-	CASSFRDSYIDTQYF
TRBV15	TRBJ1-5	-	CATSRDGGGIGQPQHF
TRBV28	TRBJ1-2	-	CASSLWAGGGYTF
TRBV27	TRBJ2-3	TRBD2	CASSSTSGRHLSTDTQYF
TRBV18	TRBJ1-5	-	CASSPVGGAGQPQHF
TRBV27	TRBJ2-5	TRBD2	CASSYGGDQETQYF
TRBV30	TRBJ1-1	-	CAWTRRETGNTEAFF
TRBV9	TRBJ2-2	TRBD2	CASSVGGLAGGVGELFF
TRBV28	TRBJ2-7	-	CASSPPFGTQGLEQYF
TRBV6-1	TRBJ1-2	-	CASSEMLGRDYGYTF
TRBV6-7	TRBJ2-7	-	CASSWPGEQYF
TRBV6-1	TRBJ1-5	-	CASSEKGDRPQHF
TRBV7-2	TRBJ2-1	TRBD2	CASSQTSLGEQFF
TRBV9	TRBJ1-1	-	CASSGPQGAQGTEAFF
TRBV2	TRBJ2-1	TRBD2	CASGGLAGDNEQFF
TRBV6-5	TRBJ2-1	-	CASSYRGDRHNEQFF
TRBV27	TRBJ2-7	-	CASSRDLRSSYEQYF
TRBV7-2	TRBJ1-2	-	CASSLVTTGYTF
TRBV6-1	TRBJ2-7	-	CASSDTYEQYF